The present entry profiles one T cell receptor beta chain with its context. This sample stems from a study of blood T cell repertoires in COVID-19. Whole-study context: COVID-19 samples from acute and convalescent phases originated in the United States, Italy and Spain. From T cells, B-cell-depleted T cells, or PBMCs came the material, which was cDNA or gDNA.

The CDR3 extends over 21 amino acids. V lost 4 bases, J lost 3 bases, and 20 bases stayed unmatched. Per germline, CDR1 LGHNA and CDR2 YNFKEQ. Original analysis: Amplification with reference gene primers provided the estimates of nucleated cell counts. TCRdb's copy holds only in-frame clones and misses some; the assay was immunoSEQ multiplex PCR. The D gene and trimming were derived from the DNA, and the V and J assignments and clone size from that table. The data contain around 190,000 clones, about 90% of them singletons. The clonotype was recovered from a man aged 18-30 years with active or convalescent COVID-19. Input material: peripheral blood. This chain links TRBV4-2 with TRBJ2-3; 12 positions match TRBD2. DNA of the CDR3: TGTGCCAGCAGCCGTCTTCCGGGACTAGCGGGCCGAATTTCAAAAACAGATACGCAGTATTTT. This translates into CASSRLPGLAGRISKTDTQYF.